The table lists the clone carrying this T cell receptor (beta chain) with many counts. The antigen is not known. The TCR beta library used iRepertoire HTBI primers with Arm-PCR amplification of CDR3. Via MiXCR, TCRdb re-called the multiplex PCR reads, giving one row per CDR3 protein. Of hundreds of thousands of distinct CDR3 sequences in the sample, 15% to 20% were seen once. Time point of the sample: newly diagnosed GD, antithyroid drugs for less than 3 months. RNA isolated from PBMCs was used to make the TCR library. This sample stems from a study of regulatory T cells in long-lasting Graves disease. For the study at large: New Graves' disease cases had less than 3 months of antithyroid drugs.

Notes on the study in general: For persistent Graves' patients, TCR diversity was lower than for newly diagnosed ones.

Separately, the same data were catalogued under a study of T cells in Graves' hyperthyroidism and ophthalmopathy.

The clonotype originates from a woman aged 30 to 39 with Graves disease. The specimen was peripheral blood mononuclear cells (PBMCs), collected at new diagnosis, from a patient treated with antithyroid drugs.

The CDR3 here is CASKSGPNEQYF. The DNA for the CDR3 is TGTGCCAGCAAATCGGGGCCGAACGAGCAGTACTTC. The J gene is TRBJ2-7, the V gene TRBV28; D possibly matches TRBD1 or TRBD2 (5 bases each). This CDR3 has 12 amino acids. Germline lookup yields CDR1 MDHEN and CDR2 SYDVKM. The V gene lost 7 bases and the J gene lost 5 bases, with 12 bases spanning the gap. The entire variable domain, with the rest obtained from reference TRBV28 and TRBJ2-7, is as follows: DVKVTQSSRYLVKRTGEKVFLECVQDMDHENMFWYRQDPGLGLRLIYFSYDVKMKEKGDIPEGYSVSREKKERFSLILESASTNQTSMYLCASKSGPNEQYFGPGTRLTVT.